Presented here are 24 T cell receptor beta chains from one specimen sequenced in a study of cytomegalovirus exposure and HLA in healthy donors. Clones were read by immunoSEQ multiplex PCR, and TCRdb kept only the in-frame ones, dropping some. The sample shows some 120,000 clones, around 86% of them seen only once. The sample consisted of PBMCs. These receptors were collected from a young woman in good health and CMV-seronegative.

The chain couples TRBV10-1 to TRBJ1-2; 7 nucleotides agree with TRBD1. Per germline, CDR1 WNHNN and CDR2 SYGVQD (reference sequence). The junction had 4 bases not matched to a gene; V was cut back by 4 bases and J by 5 bases. CDR3 length: 13 amino acids. The CDR3 DNA follows: TGCGCCAGCAGTGCCAGGGGGAGGTATGGCTACACCTTC. Translating it yields CASSARGRYGYTF.

This clone was observed a few times. The rearrangement links TRBV27 to TRBJ1-3; 7 bases are a match to TRBD1. This CDR3 has 14 residues. The germline V gene encodes CDR1 MNHEY and CDR2 SMNVEV (reference sequence). The V and J ends lost 4 bases and 8 bases, in that order; junction bases with no gene match: 8. CDR3 loop: CASSSPHRGYTIYF. Here the CDR3 DNA reads TGTGCCAGCAGTTCACCACACAGGGGATACACCATATATTTT.

The chain employs TRBV10-3 and TRBJ2-7; D might be TRBD2 (5 bases). This CDR3 contains 12 residues. Trimming removed 6 bases from V and 3 bases from J, with 9 bases in between. CDR1 is ENHRY and CDR2 is SYGVKD in the germline V gene. For the CDR3, the DNA is TGTGCCATCAGGGAAGGGAGCTACGAGCAGTACTTC. It codes for CAIREGSYEQYF.

This chain links TRBV28 with TRBJ2-7; 8 bases fit TRBD2. Germline loops: CDR1 MDHEN, CDR2 SYDVKM. Trimming at V came to 2 bases and at J to 5 bases, leaving 14 bases not matched to a gene. The CDR3 is 17 residues long. The CDR3 here is CASSLRVWREERNEQYF. CDR3 nucleotide sequence: TGTGCCAGCAGTTTACGCGTATGGCGGGAGGAAAGGAACGAGCAGTACTTC.

V gene TRBV19 combines with J gene TRBJ1-1; D is uncertain. The CDR3 extends over 16 amino acids. Looked up from germline, CDR1 is LNHDA and CDR2 is SQIVND (reference sequence). V was shortened by 6 bases and J by 5 bases, with 22 bases between the two germline ends. The CDR3 nucleotides read TGTGCCAGTAGCTTCCGCCCCCGGAGCCGGGAGACTGAAGCTTTCTTT. Residues: CASSFRPRSRETEAFF. The full variable domain, its missing parts supplied by reference TRBV19 and TRBJ1-1, is DGGITQSPKYLFRKEGQNVTLSCEQNLNHDAMYWYRQDPGQGLRLIYYSQIVNDFQKGDIAEGYSVSREKKESFPLTVTSAQKNPTAFYLCASSFRPRSRETEAFFGQGTRLTVV.

CDR3 DNA: TGTGCCAGCAGCAATCGACTAGCGGAGTTATACAATGAGCAGTTCTTC. Translation: CASSNRLAELYNEQFF. The chain uses TRBV11-1 and TRBJ2-1; 9 positions match TRBD2. This CDR3 comprises 16 residues. Trimming cost V 5 bases and J 4 bases; bases outside gene matches: 9. Germline V lookup: CDR1 SGHAT, CDR2 FQDESV (reference sequence). The full variable domain, its missing parts supplied by reference TRBV11-1 and TRBJ2-1, is EAEVAQSPRYKITEKSQAVAFWCDPISGHATLYWYRQILGQGPELLVQFQDESVVDDSQLPKDRFSAERLKGVDSTLKIQPAELGDSAMYLCASSNRLAELYNEQFFGPGTRLTVL.

The chain employs TRBV7-2 and TRBJ2-7; D gene ambiguous. Germline CDR1 SGHTA, CDR2 FQGNSA. V was shortened by 0 bases and J by 3 bases, with 6 bases between the two germline ends. The length of the CDR3 is 13 residues. DNA of the CDR3: TGTGCCAGCAGCTTAGCCAGGCTCTACGAGCAGTACTTC. Encoded protein: CASSLARLYEQYF.

This clone was seen once. The chain recombines TRBV28 with TRBJ2-7; 13 nucleotides line up with TRBD2. Germline CDR1 is MDHEN and CDR2 is SYDVKM. The CDR3 extends over 19 amino acids. With 1 base clipped from V and 0 bases from J, the junction kept 9 bases outside the gene matches. The chain's CDR3 is CASSLSRLAGGRSSYEQYF. CDR3 coding DNA: TGTGCCAGCAGTTTATCCCGACTAGCGGGAGGTCGGAGCTCCTACGAGCAGTACTTC.

The chain uses TRBV2 and TRBJ2-7; TRBD2 matches at 12 bases. The CDR3 covers 18 residues. Germline trimming cut 3 bases from V and 0 bases from J; bases unmatched to any gene: 9. Germline CDR1 reads SNHLY; CDR2 reads FYNNEI. CDR3 sequence (DNA): TGTGCCAGCAGTGATGCCAGGGGACTAGCGGGTATCTCCTACGAGCAGTACTTC. It is translated as CASSDARGLAGISYEQYF.

The chain couples TRBV28 to TRBJ1-1, with 7 bases lining up with TRBD1. The V and J ends lost 3 bases and 0 bases, in that order; junction bases with no gene match: 4. Germline values: CDR1 MDHEN, CDR2 SYDVKM. CDR3 size: 15 residues. CDR3 sequence reads: CASSFRGLMNTEAFF. CDR3 bases: TGTGCCAGCAGTTTTAGGGGGCTGATGAACACTGAAGCTTTCTTT.

This clone was picked up one time. V gene TRBV11-3 combines with J gene TRBJ2-3; D gene ambiguous. The CDR3 sequence is 13 residues long. V was trimmed by 6 bases and J by 4 bases, leaving 11 bases between them. The germline V gene encodes CDR1 SGHNT and CDR2 YENEEA. CDR3 sequence reads: CASRSTKADTQYF. CDR3 nucleotide sequence: TGTGCCAGCAGATCTACTAAAGCAGATACGCAGTATTTT.

This chain links TRBV4-2 with TRBJ2-3, with D possibly TRBD2 on 5 matching bases. CDR1 is LGHNA and CDR2 is YNFKEQ in the germline V gene. This CDR3 has 14 residues. V dropped 1 base and J dropped 0 bases, with 5 bases sitting between them. The CDR3 DNA reads as TGTGCCAGCAGCCAAGGGACTAGCACAGATACGCAGTATTTT. Protein sequence: CASSQGTSTDTQYF.

The V gene is TRBV5-1, the J gene TRBJ2-7; D not resolved. CDR3 length: 13 residues. Trimming stripped 4 bases from V and 4 bases from J, with 12 bases between. Germline V gene sequence: CDR1 SGHRS, CDR2 YFSETQ. The CDR3 DNA follows: TGCGCCAGCAGCGAGCTGCGGCAATACGAGCAGTACTTC. Encoded protein: CASSELRQYEQYF.

The chain employs TRBV19 and TRBJ2-2; 7 bases match TRBD2. J gave up 7 bases and V 4 bases, and 3 bases lay outside the gene matches. Per the germline V gene, CDR1 is LNHDA and CDR2 is SQIVND (reference sequence). The CDR3 consists of 13 residues. CDR3 loop: CASSKTSNGELFF. DNA of the CDR3: TGTGCCAGTAGTAAGACTAGCAACGGGGAGCTGTTTTTT.

J is TRBJ2-7 and V is TRBV11-2; no definite D call. V was shortened by 4 bases and J by 4 bases, with 5 bases between the two germline ends. The CDR3 spans 11 residues. Germline loops: CDR1 SGHAT, CDR2 FQNNGV. CDR3 residues: CASSSFYEQYF. The CDR3 DNA follows: TGTGCCAGCAGCTCGTTTTACGAGCAGTACTTC.

This chain uses TRBV27 with TRBJ2-3; 7 nucleotides align to TRBD2. Looked up from germline, CDR1 is MNHEY and CDR2 is SMNVEV (reference sequence). The CDR3 consists of 16 residues. Trimming cost V 5 bases and J 0 bases; bases outside gene matches: 8. This chain's CDR3 is CASSLGDYASTDTQYF. CDR3 bases: TGTGCCAGCAGTCTAGGGGACTACGCTAGCACAGATACGCAGTATTTT.

In this sample, this clone turned up once. The CDR3 region has the DNA TGTGCCAGCAGCCTGGCAGGGGGTCACACCGGGGAGCTGTTTTTT. Its protein product is CASSLAGGHTGELFF. The gene calls are TRBV5-4 and TRBJ2-2, with TRBD1 matching over 7 bases. CDR1 SGHNT and CDR2 YYREEE come from the germline V gene (reference sequence). The CDR3 sequence is 15 residues long. Trimming took 4 bases from V and 3 from J; bases not matched to a gene: 6. Complete variable domain (other parts from reference TRBV5-4 and TRBJ2-2): ETGVTQSPTHLIKTRGQQVTLRCSSQSGHNTVSWYQQALGQGPQFIFQYYREEENGRGNFPPRFSGLQFPNYSSELNVNALELDDSALYLCASSLAGGHTGELFFGEGSRLTVL.

The V and J genes are TRBV7-6 and TRBJ2-7, with 9 bases fitting TRBD1. CDR1 is SGHVS, CDR2 FNYEAQ, per germline. V dropped 6 bases and J dropped 1; count of bases not matched to a gene: 10. The CDR3 contains 16 residues. CDR3 coding DNA: TGTGCCAGCAGTAAAGAGGGCGGACAGGGGTCCTACGAGCAGTACTTC. The encoded protein is CASSKEGGQGSYEQYF.

This chain uses TRBV13 with TRBJ2-5; no definite D call. V lost 4 bases, J lost 1 base, and 13 bases lay in between. Germline V CDR1 and CDR2: PRHDT, FYEKMQ (reference sequence). The CDR3 is made up of 15 amino acids. CDR3 bases: TGTGCCAGCAGCTACTACGCGCCGGGCCAAGAGACCCAGTACTTC. The encoded protein is CASSYYAPGQETQYF.

The chain joins TRBV19 to TRBJ2-1, with 8 bases matching TRBD2. Germline CDR1 reads LNHDA; CDR2 reads SQIVND (reference sequence). The junction had 5 bases not matched to a gene; V was cut back by 4 bases and J by 0 bases. The CDR3 has 16 amino acids. The CDR3 loop is CASSKVAGISYNEQFF. The CDR3 DNA sequence: TGTGCCAGTAGTAAGGTAGCGGGGATCTCCTACAATGAGCAGTTCTTC.

The chain links TRBV4-1 to TRBJ2-4; 15 nucleotides line up with TRBD2. V dropped 1 base and J dropped 7; count of bases not matched to a gene: 2. The CDR3 has 16 amino acids. Germline CDR1 and CDR2: MGHRA and YSYEKL. The CDR3, as DNA: TGCGCCAGCAGCCAAGCCGGGACTAGCGGGAGGAACATTCAGTACTTC. The encoded protein is CASSQAGTSGRNIQYF.

The chain employs TRBV19 and TRBJ2-4; 10 positions agree with TRBD1. Germline-derived CDR1 and CDR2 are LNHDA and SQIVND (reference sequence). This CDR3 is 13 amino acids long. V trimming: 9 bases; J trimming: 5 bases; junction bases outside the gene matches: 4. Here the CDR3 DNA reads TGTGCCAGCCGCGGGACAGGGGAAAACATTCAGTACTTC. As protein: CASRGTGENIQYF.

In this sample, this clone turned up once. The chain combines TRBV14 with TRBJ2-7, with TRBD1 matching over 10 bases. V shed 4 bases, J shed 6 bases, and the junction held 9 bases outside the gene matches. In germline, CDR1 is SGHDN, CDR2 FVKESK. This CDR3 is 15 amino acids long. The CDR3 region is CASSLLAGTGVEQYF. In DNA form, the CDR3 reads TGTGCCAGCAGCCTCTTGGCCGGGACAGGGGTCGAGCAGTACTTC.

The chain recombines TRBV11-2 with TRBJ2-7; TRBD2 agrees at 9 bases. The CDR3 loop spans 16 amino acids. J gave up 1 base and V 5 bases, and 9 bases lay outside the gene matches. Germline V gene sequence: CDR1 SGHAT, CDR2 FQNNGV. CDR3 sequence: CASSPPGTSRSYEQYF. As DNA, the CDR3 is TGTGCCAGCAGCCCGCCCGGGACTAGCAGATCCTACGAGCAGTACTTC.